This T cell receptor beta chain came from a study of cytomegalovirus exposure and HLA in healthy donors. The PCR used 60 Vbeta and 13 Jbeta primers. Generated by immunoSEQ multiplex PCR, the TCRdb table keeps only in-frame clones and is missing some. The sample has roughly 190,000 clones, about 83% seen once. The V end was cut by 3 bases, the J end by 0 bases, with 12 bases between. The germline CDR1 and CDR2 sequences are LNHDA and SQIVND (reference sequence). This CDR3 comprises 16 residues. The receptor's source is a man aged 35 to 55 in good health and CMV-seropositive. The chain couples TRBV19 to TRBJ1-3, with unresolved D. The sample taken for sequencing was PBMCs. The CDR3 sequence: CASSIAADFSGNTIYF. DNA of the CDR3: TGTGCCAGTAGTATTGCCGCGGACTTCTCTGGAAACACCATATATTTT.